This T cell receptor (beta chain) comes out of a study of T cell responses to AZD1222 COVID-19 vaccine (dated by TCRdb to the early 2020s). The study in broad terms: Because spike-specific TCR depth and breadth did not differ between the two schedules, AZD1222 recipients who got a second dose at roughly 4 weeks were pooled with those who got a second dose at roughly 12 weeks. A total of 233 trial participants underwent TCR sequencing, of whom 207 had received two doses of AZD1222 and about 25 had received two doses of the MenACWY control vaccine. Trial participants were enrolled by age into 18-55, 56-69 and 70-plus year subgroups, with 148, 28 and 57 TCR-sequenced participants respectively.

With respect to this clone: Its antigen is currently not known. One base away there is no much larger clone; base qualities are not given.

The CDR3 regions of human TCRbeta chains were analyzed by immunosequencing. The source study handled its data this way. TCRs in the repertoires were compared against a reference library of SARS-CoV-2-specific TCRs that had been generated with the MIRA antigen-specificity platform. Breadth meant the fraction of unique TCRs that were SARS-CoV-2-associated, whereas depth meant the fraction of total T cells that were SARS-CoV-2-associated. Using the MIRA data, each spike-specific TCR was mapped to the spike region that the TCR reacts to and placed in a CD4 or CD8 class. Log10-transformed breadth and depth values were compared by one-way ANOVA with Sidak's multiple comparisons tests. TCRdb re-hosts the immuneACCESS table, in-frame sequences only. Its copies lack some clones; in the studies checked, an unresolved V gene accounts for under half of them, and the cause for the rest is not known. V, J and clone size are those of that table, while D and trimming were read from the DNA. The sample profile shows 130,000 or so clones; less than 90% of them were found once. The ten most abundant clones make up around 30% of the sample.

Findings and caveats that apply to the study as a whole: Because no day 14 peak-response samples were available, the repertoires could be characterized only after the peak T cell response. The vaccine-associated CD4 TCRs covered the entire spike protein, and the dominant responses fell in regions 160-218 and 743-854. The 56-69-year group was small, and its depth increase did not reach significance, likely because of low power. Epitopes outside the regions mutated in the B.1.351 and B.1.1.7 variants were reportedly recognized by nearly half of the unique spike-specific TCRs. After two AZD1222 doses, both the breadth and the depth of spike-specific TCRs were significantly higher than at day 0 and than in MenACWY recipients. Most participants were white British and females outnumbered males, and the authors suggested that clonal diversity may have been underestimated. Conclusions about previously exposed vaccinees are limited because only a handful of AZD1222 recipients were SARS-CoV-2 seropositive at baseline.

The sample's time point label is to be understood as: baseline before first vaccination. Vaccinee samples were obtained from the UK trials COV001 and COV002, which included a single-blind randomized controlled phase 2/3 trial of AZD1222 (ChAdOx1 nCoV-19) in healthy adults. For TCRbeta chain sequencing, PBMC samples were collected from trial participants at day 0 and at day 28 after the second dose. Trimming takes 3 bases from V and 6 bases from J, and the germline ends sit 8 bases apart. In the germline V gene (reference sequence), CDR1 corresponds to LNHDA and CDR2 to SQIVND. From the cysteine through the phenylalanine, the CDR3 covers 13 amino acids. Only the CDR3 portion is preserved as DNA: 39 bases, with reading frame beginning at the first base.

The sequence joins TRBV19 to TRBJ1-4; a confident D gene designation cannot be given. The TCR sequence derives from an adult in good health. This sample comprised peripheral blood, obtained on day 0 of AZD1222 vaccination. The CDR3 region reads CASSIGPYEKLFF. In nucleotide form, the sequence is TGTGCCAGTAGTATCGGCCCCTATGAAAAACTGTTTTTT.